A single sample gave rise to the 28 T cell receptor beta chains below, sequenced in a study of blood T cell repertoires in COVID-19. The table came from immunoSEQ multiplex PCR; TCRdb's copy has only in-frame clones and leaves some out. Found here are 15,000 to 20,000 clones, around three quarters of them singletons; the top ten hold approximately 17%. The material sequenced was peripheral blood. The receptors come from a man in his 70s with COVID-19, enrolled during active disease.

This chain connects TRBV29-1 to TRBJ2-7; 7 bases map to TRBD1. CDR3 size: 13 residues. Germline CDR1 is SQVTM and CDR2 is ANQGSEA. With 4 bases clipped from V and 1 base from J, the junction kept 4 bases outside the gene matches. CDR3 residues: CSVGRTGSYEQYF. The CDR3 DNA follows: TGCAGCGTTGGGCGGACAGGTTCCTACGAGCAGTACTTC.

A few counts support this clone. The genes are TRBV19 and TRBJ1-4; 8 positions agree with TRBD1. V dropped 4 bases and J dropped 0; count of bases not matched to a gene: 7. The length of the CDR3 is 17 residues. CDR1 is LNHDA, CDR2 SQIVND, per germline (reference sequence). The CDR3 bases are TGTGCCAGTAGTACCCCGGCAGGGGGCACAACTAATGAAAAACTGTTTTTT. Translation gives CASSTPAGGTTNEKLFF.

Judged by abundance, this clone is medium-sized. CDR3 coding DNA: TGTGCCAGCAGCCCAGGGACAGGGCGTTCGACCGGGGAGCTGTTTTTT. Protein sequence: CASSPGTGRSTGELFF. The V call is TRBV5-4, the J call TRBJ2-2, with TRBD1 matching 9 bases. Germline V gives CDR1 SGHNT, CDR2 YYREEE (reference sequence). The V and J ends lost 4 bases and 5 bases, in that order; junction bases with no gene match: 9. The CDR3 runs to 16 residues.

This chain uses TRBV30 with TRBJ2-2; D remains unclear. V shed 3 bases and J shed 7 bases, with 9 bases lying between them. The germline V gene has CDR1 GTSNPN and CDR2 SVGIG (reference sequence). The CDR3 is 12 residues long. This chain's CDR3 is CAWSLGSGELFF. Written as DNA, the CDR3 is TGTGCCTGGAGCCTTGGTAGCGGGGAGCTGTTTTTT.

Only a few counts were recorded for this clone. The chain combines TRBV28 with TRBJ2-7; TRBD2 aligns across 14 bases. In germline, CDR1 is MDHEN, CDR2 SYDVKM. The J segment lost 6 bases and the V segment lost 6 bases, leaving 4 bases of the junction unmatched. CDR3 length: 14 residues. This chain's CDR3 is CASRGGLAGVEQYF. The CDR3 region has the DNA TGTGCCAGCAGAGGGGGACTAGCGGGAGTCGAGCAGTACTTC.

The rearrangement uses TRBV27 and TRBJ2-2; no reliable D call. The CDR3 extends over 12 amino acids. The germline CDR1 and CDR2 sequences are MNHEY and SMNVEV (reference sequence). Trimming cost V 3 bases and J 4 bases, with 3 bases left between them. CDR3 in amino acids: CASSFSTGELFF. The CDR3 DNA reads as TGTGCCAGCAGTTTCTCCACCGGGGAGCTGTTTTTT.

The chain is built from TRBV11-3 and TRBJ2-1; 9 nucleotides align to TRBD2. The trim removed 5 bases at V and 5 bases at J, leaving 7 bases unmatched. The CDR3 is made up of 15 amino acids. Germline CDR1 SGHNT, CDR2 YENEEA. The CDR3 DNA reads TGTGCCAGCAGCCCAGGGACTAGCCGGAACAATGAGCAGTTCTTC. This sequence encodes CASSPGTSRNNEQFF. Using reference TRBV11-3 and TRBJ2-1 for the parts outside the CDR3, the full variable domain is EAGVVQSPRYKIIEKKQPVAFWCNPISGHNTLYWYLQNLGQGPELLIRYENEEAVDDSQLPKDRFSAERLKGVDSTLKIQPAELGDSAVYLCASSPGTSRNNEQFFGPGTRLTVL.

The chain is built from TRBV27 and TRBJ2-7; possible D gene TRBD2, 5 bases. The V end lost 8 bases, the J end lost 0 bases, and 8 bases lay between the germline ends. Germline V gene lookup returns CDR1 MNHEY and CDR2 SMNVEV (reference sequence). This CDR3 region has 12 residues. The CDR3 region is CASGLPSYEQYF. CDR3 bases: TGTGCCAGCGGACTCCCCTCCTACGAGCAGTACTTC.

The chain recombines TRBV19 with TRBJ1-2; 9 nucleotides match TRBD1. This CDR3 contains 14 residues. The junction had 11 bases not matched to a gene; V was cut back by 7 bases and J by 8 bases. Germline CDR1 and CDR2: LNHDA and SQIVND (reference sequence). The CDR3 coding sequence is TGTGCCAGTATACACAGACCGGGACAGGGAGGCTACACCTTC. Protein product: CASIHRPGQGGYTF.

The chain employs TRBV24-1 and TRBJ2-1; D call uncertain. CDR3 size: 14 residues. Germline CDR1 is KGHDR and CDR2 is SFDVKD. V was cut by 3 bases and J by 10 bases, with 15 bases left in between. The CDR3 coding sequence is TGTGCCACCAGTGATCAAACTGTGTTAAACGAGCAGTTCTTC. It yields the protein CATSDQTVLNEQFF.

CDR3 in amino acids: CASSPNAGTEYGYTF. In DNA, the CDR3 is TGCGCCAGCAGCCCGAATGCCGGGACAGAATATGGCTACACCTTC. V and J are TRBV5-1 and TRBJ1-2; 7 bases map to TRBD1. Trimming removed 4 bases from V and 5 bases from J; junction bases left unmatched: 11. CDR3 length: 15 amino acids. Germline V gene data show CDR1 as SGHRS and CDR2 as YFSETQ.

V is TRBV5-4 and J is TRBJ1-6; 12 bases are shared with TRBD1. The V segment lost 6 bases and the J segment 6 bases; nucleotides outside the gene matches: 10. CDR3 length equals 17 residues. CDR1 is SGHNT, CDR2 YYREEE, per germline (reference sequence). The CDR3 DNA is TGTGCCAGCACCCCAGGGACAGGGGGCGCGTTTAATTCACCCCTCCACTTT. This encodes CASTPGTGGAFNSPLHF.

The chain has TRBV3-1 (or the pseudogene TRBV3-2) and TRBJ2-7; tentatively, D is TRBD1 (7 bases). Germline CDR1 LGHDT, CDR2 YNNKEL (reference sequence). V lost 4 bases, J lost 8 bases, and 21 bases lay in between. CDR3 length equals 15 residues. The CDR3 reads CASSLAYEGGGKQYF. In DNA, the CDR3 is TGTGCCAGCAGCCTCGCGTATGAAGGGGGCGGGAAGCAGTACTTC.

The V and J genes are TRBV7-8 and TRBJ2-3, with D possibly being TRBD2 (7 bases). The CDR3 loop spans 16 amino acids. The V and J ends lost 3 bases and 6 bases respectively, with 19 bases between them. Germline V gene data show CDR1 as SGHVS and CDR2 as FQNEAQ. The chain's CDR3 is CASSFVPGGPRDTQYF. The CDR3 DNA reads as TGTGCCAGCAGCTTCGTCCCCGGGGGGCCCCGGGATACGCAGTATTTT.

V usage is TRBV27 and J usage is TRBJ1-4, with 11 positions matching TRBD1. Germline values: CDR1 MNHEY, CDR2 SMNVEV (reference sequence). J gave up 0 bases and V 5 bases, and 11 bases lay outside the gene matches. The CDR3 length is 19 residues. Here the CDR3 reads CASSTLRTGGLSTNEKLFF. CDR3 coding DNA: TGTGCCAGCAGTACTCTCCGGACAGGGGGCTTGTCAACTAATGAAAAACTGTTTTTT.

V gene TRBV9 combines with J gene TRBJ2-1, with a weak D call TRBD2 (6 bases). The ends were cut back, 3 bases at V and 12 bases at J, with 13 bases in the middle. The CDR3 is made up of 12 amino acids. Looked up from germline, CDR1 is SGDLS and CDR2 is YYNGEE. For the CDR3, the DNA is TGTGCCAGCAGCGGGGACTTCGGCGGGCAGTTCTTC. Translation: CASSGDFGGQFF. Supplemented by reference TRBV9 and TRBJ2-1, the full variable domain reads DSGVTQTPKHLITATGQRVTLRCSPRSGDLSVYWYQQSLDQGLQFLIQYYNGEERAKGNILERFSAQQFPDLHSELNLSSLELGDSALYFCASSGDFGGQFFGPGTRLTVL.

The chain is built from TRBV27 and TRBJ2-5; 9 positions agree with TRBD2. This CDR3 region has 14 residues. Per the germline V gene, CDR1 is MNHEY and CDR2 is SMNVEV (reference sequence). V lost 5 bases to trimming and J lost 4 bases; unmatched junction nucleotides: 5. This chain's CDR3 is CASSPAGGGETQYF. The CDR3 region has the DNA TGTGCCAGCAGTCCAGCGGGAGGTGGAGAGACCCAGTACTTC.

This clone came up a few times. The V call is TRBV2, the J call TRBJ2-1; TRBD2 aligns across 10 bases. The CDR3 has 14 amino acids. CDR1 SNHLY and CDR2 FYNNEI come from the germline V gene. Germline trimming cut 7 bases from V and 4 bases from J; bases unmatched to any gene: 4. CDR3 protein: CASNGLAVYNEQFF. DNA for the CDR3: TGTGCCAGCAATGGACTAGCGGTATACAATGAGCAGTTCTTC.

The V and J genes are TRBV18 and TRBJ1-2; D is unresolved. This CDR3 has 16 residues. CDR1 KGHSH and CDR2 LQKENI come from the germline V gene. Trimming shortened V by 3 bases and J by 4 bases, and 18 bases separated the two germline ends. CDR3 sequence: CASSPRREAWGYGYTF. For the CDR3, the DNA is TGTGCCAGCTCACCGAGGAGGGAGGCCTGGGGCTATGGCTACACCTTC.

V gene TRBV5-5 combines with J gene TRBJ1-1, with TRBD1 as a possible D gene (5 bases). Between the trimmed V and J ends, which lost 4 bases and 1 base, there was a span of 8 bases. The CDR3 totals 13 residues. The germline gives CDR1 SGHKS, CDR2 YYEKEE (reference sequence). CDR3 DNA sequence: TGTGCCAGCAGCCGACAGAGGAACACTGAAGCTTTCTTT. It yields the protein CASSRQRNTEAFF.

The chain carries TRBV9 and TRBJ2-2; D perhaps matches TRBD2 (5 bases). Germline lookup yields CDR1 SGDLS and CDR2 YYNGEE. The V end was cut by 5 bases, the J end by 6 bases, with 14 bases between. The CDR3 covers 14 residues. The CDR3 region is CASSRVLRAGELFF. CDR3 nucleotide sequence: TGTGCCAGCAGTAGGGTTTTGAGGGCCGGGGAGCTGTTTTTT.

This clone is deemed medium-sized (0.01 to 0.1%). The rearrangement links TRBV5-8 to TRBJ2-1, with D maybe TRBD1 (6 bases). CDR1 SGHTS and CDR2 YDEGEE come from the germline V gene. The ends were cut back, 1 base at V and 7 bases at J, with 9 bases in the middle. This CDR3 is built from 13 residues. The CDR3 sequence: CASSLRGGNEQFF. DNA of the CDR3: TGTGCCAGCAGCTTGAGAGGGGGAAATGAGCAGTTCTTC.

The chain combines TRBV19 with TRBJ1-1; D ambiguous. The CDR3 runs 14 residues. Trimming shortened V by 4 bases and J by 0 bases, and 9 bases separated the two germline ends. Germline V lookup: CDR1 LNHDA, CDR2 SQIVND (reference sequence). CDR3 bases: TGTGCCAGTAGTAAGATAACGGTGAACACTGAAGCTTTCTTT. It specifies CASSKITVNTEAFF.

The rearrangement links TRBV9 to TRBJ1-6; no definite D call. Germline V gene data show CDR1 as SGDLS and CDR2 as YYNGEE. The V end lost 0 bases, the J end lost 12 bases, and 7 bases lay between the germline ends. The CDR3 covers 12 residues. In DNA form, the CDR3 reads TGTGCCAGCAGCGTAGATGAGGGACCCCTCCACTTT. Encoded protein: CASSVDEGPLHF.

V gene TRBV6-6 combines with J gene TRBJ1-5; possibly TRBD1 for D (6 bases). The CDR3 has 13 residues. Germline V gene lookup returns CDR1 MNHNY and CDR2 SVGAGI (reference sequence). With 6 bases removed from V and 7 bases from J, the gap between germline ends came to 13 bases. As DNA, the CDR3 is TGTGCCAGCAGCTACAGGGCAGGGCAGCCCCAGCATTTT. It is translated as CASSYRAGQPQHF.

V gene TRBV27 combines with J gene TRBJ2-7; perhaps TRBD2 as D (6 bases). CDR1 MNHEY and CDR2 SMNVEV come from the germline V gene (reference sequence). This CDR3 is built from 13 residues. Trimming left V 5 bases short and J 3 bases short, with 11 bases between. CDR3 bases: TGTGCCAGCAGTCACGTGGGGGGCTACGAGCAGTACTTC. Protein sequence: CASSHVGGYEQYF.

The V and J genes are TRBV2 and TRBJ1-5, with D possibly being TRBD1 (5 bases). Germline V gene data show CDR1 as SNHLY and CDR2 as FYNNEI. The CDR3 contains 16 residues. V dropped 9 bases and J dropped 2 bases, with 20 bases sitting between them. CDR3 in amino acids: CASRQQQGGGNQPQHF. CDR3 coding DNA: TGTGCCAGTCGTCAACAGCAGGGTGGTGGCAATCAGCCCCAGCATTTT.

Details on this clone: One end of the junction varies from germline; a read error may be responsible. The rearrangement links TRBV5-1 to TRBJ1-5, with 8 bases lining up with TRBD1. The CDR3 sequence is 15 residues long. Germline lookup yields CDR1 SGHRS and CDR2 YFSETQ. The CDR3: CACSAWTGPNQPQHF. As DNA, the CDR3 is TGCGCCTGCAGCGCCTGGACAGGGCCCAATCAGCCCCAGCATTTT.